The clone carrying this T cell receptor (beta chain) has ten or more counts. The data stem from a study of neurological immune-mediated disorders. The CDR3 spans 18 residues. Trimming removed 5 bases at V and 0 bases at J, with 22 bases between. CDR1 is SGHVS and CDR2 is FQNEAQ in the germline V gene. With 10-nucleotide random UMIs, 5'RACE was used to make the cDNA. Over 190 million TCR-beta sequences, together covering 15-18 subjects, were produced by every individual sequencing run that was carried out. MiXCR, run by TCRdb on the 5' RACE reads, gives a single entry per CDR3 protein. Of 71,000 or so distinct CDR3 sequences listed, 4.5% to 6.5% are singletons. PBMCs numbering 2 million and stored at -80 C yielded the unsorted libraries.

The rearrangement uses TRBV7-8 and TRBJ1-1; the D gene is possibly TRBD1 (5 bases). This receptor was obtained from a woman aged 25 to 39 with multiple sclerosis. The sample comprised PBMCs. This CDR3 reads CASSRMGLGDFMNTEAFF. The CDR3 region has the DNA TGTGCCAGCAGCCGCATGGGGCTGGGTGACTTCATGAACACTGAAGCTTTCTTT. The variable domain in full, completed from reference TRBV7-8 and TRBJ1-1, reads GAGVSQSPRYKVAKRGQDVALRCDPISGHVSLFWYQQALGQGPEFLTYFQNEAQLDKSGLPSDRFFAERPEGSVSTLKIQRTQQEDSAVYLCASSRMGLGDFMNTEAFFGQGTRLTVV.